The 15 T cell receptor beta chains listed next were all sequenced from one sample in a study of radiotherapy plus CTLA-4 blockade in lung cancer (dated by TCRdb to about 2018). Library method: the immunoSEQ multiplex PCR assay. TCRdb took over this immuneACCESS table, retaining in-frame rearrangements with V and J assigned. Such tables are incomplete; in checked studies, under half of the missing clones stem from an unresolved V gene, and the remainder is unexplained. The sample has about 64,000 clones on record, around three quarters of them singletons. The ten biggest clones cover 6.5% to 9.5% of the sample. This specimen was peripheral blood, taken from a patient treated with radiotherapy plus ipilimumab. These receptors all stem from a human donor with non-small cell lung cancer whose response to radiotherapy plus ipilimumab could not be evaluated.

The J gene is TRBJ1-3, the V gene TRBV28; D is ambiguous. V shed 3 bases and J shed 0 bases, with 9 bases lying between them. This CDR3 has 15 residues. Germline lookup yields CDR1 MDHEN and CDR2 SYDVKM. The chain's CDR3 is CASSFPHTSGNTIYF. CDR3 nucleotide sequence: TGTGCCAGCAGTTTCCCCCACACCTCTGGAAACACCATATATTTT. Using reference TRBV28 and TRBJ1-3 for the parts outside the CDR3, the full variable domain is DVKVTQSSRYLVKRTGEKVFLECVQDMDHENMFWYRQDPGLGLRLIYFSYDVKMKEKGDIPEGYSVSREKKERFSLILESASTNQTSMYLCASSFPHTSGNTIYFGEGSWLTVV.

This clone was observed many times. The V and J genes are TRBV5-1 and TRBJ2-7; TRBD1 agrees at 7 bases. V shed 4 bases and J 0 bases; nucleotides not matched to a gene: 10. CDR3 length equals 16 residues. Germline V CDR1 and CDR2: SGHRS, YFSETQ. CDR3: CASSGLGDSSSYEQYF. The CDR3 DNA reads TGCGCCAGCAGCGGCCTAGGGGACAGCAGCTCCTACGAGCAGTACTTC.

This chain links TRBV7-2 with TRBJ2-7, with D perhaps TRBD1 (6 bases). This CDR3 contains 13 residues. V dropped 3 bases and J dropped 6 bases, with 12 bases sitting between them. CDR1 and CDR2 from the germline V gene are SGHTA and FQGNSA. In DNA form, the CDR3 reads TGTGCCAGCAGCTTGCAACAGGGAAGCGAGCAGTACTTC. Encoded protein: CASSLQQGSEQYF. The variable domain in full, with the rest retrieved from reference TRBV7-2 and TRBJ2-7, is GAGVSQSPSNKVTEKGKDVELRCDPISGHTALYWYRQSLGQGLEFLIYFQGNSAPDKSGLPSDRFSAERTGGSVSTLTIQRTQQEDSAVYLCASSLQQGSEQYFGPGTRLTVT.

This clone was found a few times. The rearrangement uses TRBV7-2 and TRBJ1-6; D uncertain. The CDR3 runs to 14 residues. Germline-derived CDR1 and CDR2 are SGHTA and FQGNSA. The V end lost 1 base, the J end lost 4 bases, and 5 bases lay between the germline ends. The CDR3: CASSLDGYNSPLHF. CDR3 nucleotide sequence: TGTGCCAGCAGCTTAGACGGGTATAATTCACCCCTCCACTTT.

The chain recombines TRBV30 with TRBJ1-2; TRBD1 might be the D (6 bases). CDR3 size: 15 residues. Germline assignment: CDR1 GTSNPN and CDR2 SVGIG (reference sequence). V gave up 0 bases and J gave up 4 bases, with 15 bases separating them. For the CDR3, the DNA is TGTGCCTGGAGTGTGACCAACAGGGCTGGCTATGGCTACACCTTC. This codes for CAWSVTNRAGYGYTF. The variable domain in full, with the rest retrieved from reference TRBV30 and TRBJ1-2, is SQTIHQWPATLVQPVGSPLSLECTVEGTSNPNLYWYRQAAGRGLQLLFYSVGIGQISSEVPQNLSASRPQDRQFILSSKKLLLSDSGFYLCAWSVTNRAGYGYTFGSGTRLTVV.

In nucleotides, the CDR3 is TGTGCCAGCAGGGGACTAGCGGGGTTCTCCTACGAGCAGTACTTC. Amino acids: CASRGLAGFSYEQYF. The J gene is TRBJ2-7, the V gene TRBV28; 13 bases map to TRBD2. The CDR3 covers 15 residues. In germline, CDR1 is MDHEN, CDR2 SYDVKM. V gave up 6 bases and J gave up 0 bases; unmatched junction bases: 2. Supplemented by reference TRBV28 and TRBJ2-7, the full variable domain reads DVKVTQSSRYLVKRTGEKVFLECVQDMDHENMFWYRQDPGLGLRLIYFSYDVKMKEKGDIPEGYSVSREKKERFSLILESASTNQTSMYLCASRGLAGFSYEQYFGPGTRLTVT.

This chain joins TRBV5-1 and TRBJ2-7; 12 positions match TRBD1. Germline CDR1 SGHRS, CDR2 YFSETQ. V was clipped by 5 bases and J by 4 bases; unmatched bases: 13. The CDR3 has 17 amino acids. The CDR3 DNA sequence: TGCGCCAGCAGTCTCGGGACAGGGGGCGCGAGTTTGTACGAGCAGTACTTC. As protein: CASSLGTGGASLYEQYF.

The rearrangement joins TRBV27 to TRBJ1-1; TRBD1 matches at 7 bases. CDR3 size: 13 residues. The V gene's germline CDR1 is MNHEY and CDR2 SMNVEV (reference sequence). V gave up 3 bases and J gave up 4 bases; unmatched junction bases: 2. CDR3 residues: CASSLTGTTEAFF. The CDR3 coding sequence is TGTGCCAGCAGTTTGACAGGGACCACTGAAGCTTTCTTT.

Judged by abundance, this clone is large. This chain uses TRBV6-5 with TRBJ2-7, with unresolved D. Germline V CDR1 and CDR2: MNHEY, SVGAGI. The CDR3 runs to 14 residues. V shed 4 bases and J shed 0 bases, with 10 bases lying between them. CDR3 DNA: TGTGCCAGCAGTTTCTCCTCCTTCTCCTACGAGCAGTACTTC. This sequence encodes CASSFSSFSYEQYF.

As for this clone: The identical CDR3 is also encoded by other nucleotide sequences in the sample. This rearrangement joins TRBV9 to TRBJ2-3; 9 bases fit TRBD2. In germline, CDR1 is SGDLS, CDR2 YYNGEE. The CDR3 is 15 amino acids. After removal of 4 bases from V and 4 bases from J, the junction contained 7 bases not matched to a gene. The CDR3 DNA is TGTGCCAGCAGCCCCGGGGTAGCGGGGGCAGATACGCAGTATTTT. Protein product: CASSPGVAGADTQYF.

The chain couples TRBV5-1 to TRBJ1-6; the D gene is possibly TRBD1 (5 bases). The V end was cut by 6 bases, the J end by 8 bases, with 12 bases between. Germline lookup yields CDR1 SGHRS and CDR2 YFSETQ. CDR3 length equals 13 residues. CDR3 amino acids: CASNLGGDSPLHF. The DNA of the CDR3 is TGCGCCAGCAATCTCGGGGGGGATTCACCCCTCCACTTT.

The CDR3 spells CASRATGSGANVLTF. The DNA of the CDR3 is TGTGCCAGCAGGGCGACCGGGTCTGGGGCCAACGTCCTGACTTTC. The chain employs TRBV6-4 and TRBJ2-6, with D uncertain. The germline CDR1 and CDR2 sequences are MRHNA and SNTAGT. This CDR3 comprises 15 residues. V was pared by 6 bases and J by 1 base, with 10 bases between.

This clone was seen a few times. For the CDR3, the DNA is TGTGCCAGTAGTATAGGACTAGCGGGGGGCACAGATACGCAGTATTTT. Its protein product is CASSIGLAGGTDTQYF. J is TRBJ2-3 and V is TRBV19, with 12 bases matching TRBD2. Germline loops: CDR1 LNHDA, CDR2 SQIVND (reference sequence). J gave up 1 base and V 1 base, and 0 bases lay outside the gene matches. The CDR3 sequence is 16 residues long.

In its sample, this clone was seen once. V usage is TRBV30 and J usage is TRBJ2-5; 8 bases are a match to TRBD2. The CDR3 is 14 amino acids. V trimming: 0 bases; J trimming: 4 bases; junction bases outside the gene matches: 4. Germline-derived CDR1 and CDR2 are GTSNPN and SVGIG (reference sequence). CDR3 in DNA: TGTGCCTGGAGTGTACGGGGGGGCACAGAGACCCAGTACTTC. This sequence encodes CAWSVRGGTETQYF.

The chain combines TRBV30 with TRBJ1-1, with no clear D. CDR1 and CDR2 from the germline V gene are GTSNPN and SVGIG (reference sequence). The CDR3 contains 15 residues. V was pared by 3 bases and J by 1 base, with 15 bases between. Here the CDR3 DNA reads TGTGCCTGGAGGGGAGGTACCAGACAGAACACTGAAGCTTTCTTT. It translates to CAWRGGTRQNTEAFF.